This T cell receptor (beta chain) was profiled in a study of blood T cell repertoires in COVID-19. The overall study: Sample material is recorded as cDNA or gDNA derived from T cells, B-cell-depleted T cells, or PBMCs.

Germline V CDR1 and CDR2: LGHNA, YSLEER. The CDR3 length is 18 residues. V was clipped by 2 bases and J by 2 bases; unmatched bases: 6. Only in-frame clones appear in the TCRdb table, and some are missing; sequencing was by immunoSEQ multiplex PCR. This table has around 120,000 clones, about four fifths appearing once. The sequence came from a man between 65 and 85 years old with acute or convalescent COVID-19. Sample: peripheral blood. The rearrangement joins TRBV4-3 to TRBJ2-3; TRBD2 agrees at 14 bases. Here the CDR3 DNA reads TGCGCCAGCAGCCAAAGCGGACTAGCGGGGGGTTACACAGATACGCAGTATTTT. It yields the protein CASSQSGLAGGYTDTQYF.